These T cell receptor beta chains were read from a single sample in a study of early T cells in non-severe SARS-CoV-2 infection. TCRdb used MiXCR to reprocess the 5' RACE reads, holding one entry per CDR3 protein. The sample lists about 68,000 distinct CDR3 sequences; around 9.9% were seen once. Sequencing was performed on whole blood. These receptors were obtained from an adult who was a healthcare worker with PCR-confirmed SARS-CoV-2 infection or an uninfected control (not recorded which). CDR3s include the opening cysteine and the closing phenylalanine or tryptophan. The D gene is left open where the match is weak.

D gene: .
J gene: TRBJ2-3
V gene: TRBV12-3/TRBV12-4
CDR3 protein: CASSPNRMTHGDTQYF

D gene: .
J gene: TRBJ2-2
V gene: TRBV7-9
CDR3 protein: CASSRTLGQNTGELFF

D gene: TRBD1
J gene: TRBJ1-1
V gene: TRBV18
CDR3 protein: CASSPGTGGTEAFF

D gene: .
J gene: TRBJ2-7
V gene: TRBV6-1
CDR3 protein: CASSDEDWSLEQYF

D gene: TRBD1
J gene: TRBJ2-7
V gene: TRBV2
CDR3 protein: CASSVKESEQGISYEQYF

D gene: TRBD2
J gene: TRBJ2-1
V gene: TRBV7-2
CDR3 protein: CASNRLAGDNEQFF

D gene: .
J gene: TRBJ2-7
V gene: TRBV11-2
CDR3 protein: CASSRDAYEQYF

D gene: .
J gene: TRBJ1-5
V gene: TRBV12-3/TRBV12-4
CDR3 protein: CASSRYREAQHF

D gene: .
J gene: TRBJ1-3
V gene: TRBV7-9
CDR3 protein: CASSYQGAGNTIYF

D gene: TRBD2
J gene: TRBJ2-1
V gene: TRBV7-7
CDR3 protein: CASSLGGLAQSSYNEQFF

D gene: TRBD1
J gene: TRBJ1-4
V gene: TRBV5-1
CDR3 protein: CASSLAGTVNEKLFF

D gene: .
J gene: TRBJ1-1
V gene: TRBV2
CDR3 protein: CASSEGTVNTEAFF

D gene: TRBD2
J gene: TRBJ2-1
V gene: TRBV7-9
CDR3 protein: CASSWPGDYPYNEQFF

D gene: .
J gene: TRBJ2-7
V gene: TRBV4-1
CDR3 protein: CASSQETQLGARPYEQYF

D gene: .
J gene: TRBJ2-2
V gene: TRBV5-4
CDR3 protein: CASSLWGAGELFF

D gene: TRBD2
J gene: TRBJ2-7
V gene: TRBV7-9
CDR3 protein: CASSPSGSWEQYF

D gene: TRBD1
J gene: TRBJ1-6
V gene: TRBV7-9
CDR3 protein: CASSHPPPGQGVYSPLHF

D gene: .
J gene: TRBJ1-3
V gene: TRBV2
CDR3 protein: CASSYINTIYF

D gene: .
J gene: TRBJ1-2
V gene: TRBV7-2
CDR3 protein: CASSSGRHYGYTF

D gene: .
J gene: TRBJ2-4
V gene: TRBV25-1
CDR3 protein: CASSEAGLAKNIQYF

D gene: .
J gene: TRBJ2-5
V gene: TRBV5-5
CDR3 protein: CASSLAIGGETQYF

D gene: .
J gene: TRBJ2-1
V gene: TRBV3-1
CDR3 protein: CASSQDPPGAPPNEQFF

D gene: TRBD2
J gene: TRBJ2-1
V gene: TRBV20-1
CDR3 protein: CSTFGSGIFMGQFF

D gene: .
J gene: TRBJ2-7
V gene: TRBV28
CDR3 protein: CASRIGGAGGEQYF

D gene: .
J gene: TRBJ2-7
V gene: TRBV3-1
CDR3 protein: CASSQSTSYEQYF

D gene: .
J gene: TRBJ2-6
V gene: TRBV6-1
CDR3 protein: CASSELGISGANVLTF

D gene: .
J gene: TRBJ1-2
V gene: TRBV5-8
CDR3 protein: CASSPRQAYGYTF

D gene: .
J gene: TRBJ2-3
V gene: TRBV6-6
CDR3 protein: CASRGADVTDTQYF

D gene: .
J gene: TRBJ1-5
V gene: TRBV25-1
CDR3 protein: CASSETGLHQPQHF

D gene: TRBD1
J gene: TRBJ1-2
V gene: TRBV20-1
CDR3 protein: CSAPGGLFNYGYTF

D gene: TRBD1
J gene: TRBJ1-6
V gene: TRBV7-2
CDR3 protein: CASSSGGAGSPLHF

D gene: TRBD2
J gene: TRBJ2-3
V gene: TRBV6-1
CDR3 protein: CASRSGRNADTQYF

D gene: .
J gene: TRBJ1-1
V gene: TRBV14
CDR3 protein: CASSQVGRTEAFF

D gene: .
J gene: TRBJ1-2
V gene: TRBV5-6
CDR3 protein: CASSLVRSGYTF

D gene: .
J gene: TRBJ2-3
V gene: TRBV7-4
CDR3 protein: CASPGGGRTDTQYF

D gene: .
J gene: TRBJ1-5
V gene: TRBV20-1
CDR3 protein: CSARERRGDGNQPQHF

D gene: .
J gene: TRBJ2-4
V gene: TRBV12-3/TRBV12-4
CDR3 protein: CASSLGVWGTPRGLDIQYF

D gene: TRBD2
J gene: TRBJ2-7
V gene: TRBV9
CDR3 protein: CASSTSGSSYEQYF

D gene: .
J gene: TRBJ2-1
V gene: TRBV29-1
CDR3 protein: CSGGRDPRRNEQFF

D gene: TRBD1
J gene: TRBJ2-5
V gene: TRBV27
CDR3 protein: CASSQTGQETQYF

D gene: .
J gene: TRBJ2-7
V gene: TRBV4-1
CDR3 protein: CASSPVESSYEQYF

D gene: TRBD2
J gene: TRBJ2-7
V gene: TRBV6-6
CDR3 protein: CASSYSIAAGASNQYEQYF